The 17 T cell receptor beta chains in this list originate from one sample, sequenced in a study of cytomegalovirus exposure and HLA in healthy donors. PCR employed 60 Vbeta and 13 Jbeta primers. Profiling relied on immunoSEQ multiplex PCR, and the TCRdb table lists in-frame clones only, not all of them. The data contain some 71,000 clones, roughly 80% of them singletons. Sequences were obtained from PBMCs. These receptors were obtained from a woman aged 25-40 years in good health and CMV-seropositive.

The V call is TRBV7-9, the J call TRBJ2-7; 14 bases agree with TRBD2. The CDR3 runs to 18 residues. V lost 5 bases to trimming and J lost 3 bases; unmatched junction nucleotides: 12. Germline V lookup: CDR1 SEHNR, CDR2 FQNEAQ (reference sequence). The CDR3 here is CASSPPGTSGSLIYEQYF. As DNA, the CDR3 is TGTGCCAGCAGCCCCCCCGGGACTAGCGGGAGTTTGATCTACGAGCAGTACTTC. Full variable domain (missing parts from reference TRBV7-9 and TRBJ2-7): DTGVSQNPRHKITKRGQNVTFRCDPISEHNRLYWYRQTLGQGPEFLTYFQNEAQLEKSRLLSDRFSAERPKGSFSTLEIQRTEQGDSAMYLCASSPPGTSGSLIYEQYFGPGTRLTVT.

This clone showed up just once. The V and J genes are TRBV29-1 and TRBJ2-3, with a possible D match to TRBD2 (6 bases). V was trimmed by 7 bases and J by 2 bases, leaving 16 bases between them. This CDR3 spans 14 amino acids. Germline-derived CDR1 and CDR2 are SQVTM and ANQGSEA. The CDR3 DNA is TGCAGCGCCGGAGGGGTACGACACACAGATACGCAGTATTTT. As protein: CSAGGVRHTDTQYF.

The V call is TRBV6-5, the J call TRBJ1-4; tentative D call: TRBD1 (6 bases). Between the trimmed V and J ends, which lost 2 bases and 10 bases, there was a span of 14 bases. CDR3 length equals 14 residues. Germline CDR1 and CDR2: MNHEY and SVGAGI. Here the CDR3 reads CASSYGTIGGKLFF. The CDR3 DNA follows: TGTGCCAGCAGTTACGGGACAATCGGTGGAAAACTGTTTTTT.

V usage is TRBV28 and J usage is TRBJ1-5; D gene uncertain. Looked up from germline, CDR1 is MDHEN and CDR2 is SYDVKM. The CDR3 extends over 14 amino acids. V was pared by 2 bases and J by 4 bases, with 9 bases between. The CDR3 nucleotides are TGTGCCAGCAGTTTAACAGCCCCTAATCAGCCCCAGCATTTT. Translated, it gives CASSLTAPNQPQHF.

The V call is TRBV4-1, the J call TRBJ1-1; weak D call: TRBD1 (5 bases). The V gene lost 3 bases and the J gene lost 1 base, with 12 bases spanning the gap. This CDR3 has 15 residues. In germline, CDR1 is MGHRA, CDR2 YSYEKL. In nucleotides, the CDR3 is TGCGCCAGCAGCCATAGTCAAAGGGGGAACACTGAAGCTTTCTTT. This codes for CASSHSQRGNTEAFF.

V is TRBV7-2 and J is TRBJ2-3; D is possibly TRBD1 (6 bases). V was clipped by 3 bases and J by 3 bases, with 10 bases between them. This CDR3 region has 14 residues. Germline V lookup: CDR1 SGHTA, CDR2 FQGNSA. The CDR3 protein is CASSLDSGTDTQYF. DNA of the CDR3: TGTGCCAGCAGCTTGGACAGTGGGACAGATACGCAGTATTTT.

V usage is TRBV6-5 and J usage is TRBJ2-2; TRBD2 agrees at 8 bases. The CDR3 spans 16 residues. V gave up 4 bases and J gave up 0 bases; unmatched junction bases: 4. Germline V CDR1 and CDR2: MNHEY, SVGAGI. The CDR3 DNA reads as TGTGCCAGCAGTTGGCGGGGGGAACCGAACACCGGGGAGCTGTTTTTT. It is translated as CASSWRGEPNTGELFF.

The genes are TRBV5-4 and TRBJ2-2; D is ambiguous. The V end was cut by 2 bases, the J end by 7 bases, with 6 bases between. The CDR3 covers 12 residues. CDR1 SGHNT and CDR2 YYREEE come from the germline V gene (reference sequence). CDR3 region: CASSLNNGELFF. The CDR3 DNA reads as TGTGCCAGCAGCTTAAATAACGGGGAGCTGTTTTTT.

The chain joins TRBV4-2 to TRBJ1-2; D gene unclear. Trimming took 3 bases from V and 3 from J, leaving 11 bases between them. CDR1 LGHNA and CDR2 YNFKEQ come from the germline V gene. The CDR3 extends over 14 amino acids. CDR3 bases: TGTGCCAGCAGCCACGGTCTTGAGGACTATGGCTACACCTTC. The encoded protein is CASSHGLEDYGYTF.

The chain couples TRBV5-1 to TRBJ1-1; 7 bases align to TRBD1. In germline, CDR1 is SGHRS, CDR2 YFSETQ. The CDR3 is 14 residues long. The trim removed 7 bases at V and 0 bases at J, leaving 6 bases unmatched. The CDR3 DNA reads TGCGCCAGCTGTTCCGGGACAGTGAACACTGAAGCTTTCTTT. Translating gives CASCSGTVNTEAFF. The variable domain in full, completed from reference TRBV5-1 and TRBJ1-1, reads KAGVTQTPRYLIKTRGQQVTLSCSPISGHRSVSWYQQTPGQGLQFLFEYFSETQRNKGNFPGRFSGRQFSNSRSEMNVSTLELGDSALYLCASCSGTVNTEAFFGQGTRLTVV.

This clone was seen just once. The rearrangement joins TRBV7-9 to TRBJ1-1; D might be TRBD1 (5 bases). Per the germline V gene, CDR1 is SEHNR and CDR2 is FQNEAQ (reference sequence). The CDR3 runs to 12 residues. The germline V and J ends were trimmed by 8 bases and 0 bases, with 7 bases remaining between them. CDR3 sequence: CASWGVNTEAFF. DNA for the CDR3: TGTGCCAGCTGGGGCGTGAACACTGAAGCTTTCTTT.

This chain links TRBV9 with TRBJ2-1; D remains unclear. The CDR3 has 13 amino acids. The germline gives CDR1 SGDLS, CDR2 YYNGEE. Between the trimmed V and J ends, which lost 2 bases and 9 bases, there was a span of 12 bases. The CDR3 nucleotides read TGTGCCAGCAGCGTCTCTTTGTCAGGTGAGCAGTTCTTC. Translating it yields CASSVSLSGEQFF.

The genes are TRBV6-5 and TRBJ2-7; TRBD1 matches 12 bases. V dropped 5 bases and J dropped 9; count of bases not matched to a gene: 11. Germline loops: CDR1 MNHEY, CDR2 SVGAGI. The CDR3 contains 15 residues. The CDR3 DNA follows: TGTGCCAGCAGTCCGCTGGGACAGGGGGCTTTGGGGCAGTACTTC. Protein: CASSPLGQGALGQYF.

The genes are TRBV7-2 and TRBJ1-5; D may be TRBD1 (6 bases). From germline, CDR1 is SGHTA and CDR2 FQGNSA. Trimming took 3 bases from V and 0 from J, leaving 9 bases between them. The CDR3 totals 15 residues. The CDR3 nucleotides are TGTGCCAGCAGCTTCTCAGGGGCTAGCAATCAGCCCCAGCATTTT. Protein: CASSFSGASNQPQHF.

This clone was seen a few times. This chain uses TRBV10-1 with TRBJ2-1; 11 bases are shared with TRBD2. V dropped 5 bases and J dropped 4; count of bases not matched to a gene: 4. The CDR3 loop spans 15 amino acids. Germline V gene sequence: CDR1 WNHNN, CDR2 SYGVQD (reference sequence). The CDR3 is CASSLTSGTYNEQFF. CDR3 nucleotides: TGCGCCAGCAGTCTGACTAGCGGGACTTACAATGAGCAGTTCTTC.

The J gene is TRBJ1-4, the V gene TRBV9, with D unclear. V lost 4 bases, J lost 4 bases, and 11 bases lay in between. CDR3 length: 14 amino acids. Germline V gene sequence: CDR1 SGDLS, CDR2 YYNGEE. CDR3 DNA: TGTGCCAGCAGCCGCGACACAGTTAATGAAAAACTGTTTTTT. Translation: CASSRDTVNEKLFF.

CDR3 nucleotides: TGTGCCAGCAGCCCCAAAACCCTCCAGGGCAATGAGCAGTTCTTC. It is translated as CASSPKTLQGNEQFF. V gene TRBV6-5 combines with J gene TRBJ2-1, with a tentative D call TRBD1 (5 bases). With 6 bases removed from V and 6 bases from J, the gap between germline ends came to 18 bases. The germline gives CDR1 MNHEY, CDR2 SVGAGI. This CDR3 contains 15 residues.